One sample yielded the 22 T cell receptor beta chains listed below, sequenced in a study of Graves' ophthalmopathy and Graves' hyperthyroidism. Researchers took RNA transcripts and amplified TCR beta CDR3 regions from them. The workflow started with a first-round RT-PCR run with HTBI primers and then moved on to a second-round multiplex PCR. TCRdb reanalysed the multiplex PCR reads using MiXCR and keeps one entry per CDR3 protein. The sample consists of hundreds of thousands of distinct CDR3 sequences, approximately 21% of them appearing once. The sequencing input was peripheral blood. The receptor set was obtained from a woman between 18 and 30 years old with stable Graves' hyperthyroidism. Some clones in this sample may be carry-over from other donors' samples.

This clonotype was seen ten or more times. J is TRBJ2-7 and V is TRBV12-3 or TRBV12-4, with 12 bases matching TRBD2. CDR3 size: 15 residues. The trim removed 3 bases at V and 5 bases at J, leaving 5 bases unmatched. The DNA for the CDR3 is TGTGCCAGCAGTTTCTGGACTAGCGGGGTCAACGAGCAGTACTTC. Its protein product is CASSFWTSGVNEQYF.

This chain links TRBV6-5 with TRBJ2-7, with 8 nucleotides matching TRBD1. The CDR3 loop spans 15 amino acids. Germline CDR1 and CDR2: MNHEY and SVGAGI. V gave up 2 bases and J gave up 3 bases; unmatched junction bases: 6. CDR3 sequence: CASSYASGGGYEQYF. The CDR3 DNA reads TGTGCCAGCAGTTACGCATCAGGGGGCGGCTACGAGCAGTACTTC.

This clonotype occurred a few times. This rearrangement joins TRBV28 to TRBJ2-2, with D tentatively TRBD1 or TRBD2 (5 bases each). The CDR3 sequence is 15 residues long. V was cut by 8 bases and J by 1 base, with 14 bases left in between. Germline CDR1 MDHEN, CDR2 SYDVKM. Written as DNA, the CDR3 is TGTGCCAGCCGCGCCGGGACCTGGAACACCGGGGAGCTGTTTTTT. Its protein is CASRAGTWNTGELFF.

The chain employs TRBV4-2 and TRBJ2-7; 7 positions match TRBD2. Germline trimming cut 0 bases from V and 2 bases from J; bases unmatched to any gene: 10. There are 17 residues in the CDR3. Germline values: CDR1 LGHNA, CDR2 YNFKEQ. CDR3 residues: CASSQDRGVHRTYEQYF. The CDR3 nucleotides are TGTGCCAGCAGCCAAGATCGGGGGGTCCACCGTACCTACGAGCAGTACTTC.

A few counts support this clonotype. The rearrangement links TRBV19 to TRBJ1-5; D gene ambiguous. CDR1 and CDR2 (germline): LNHDA, SQIVND (reference sequence). The ends were cut back, 5 bases at V and 7 bases at J, with 12 bases in the middle. CDR3 length equals 13 residues. The CDR3 sequence is CASSPPTIQPQHF. The CDR3 DNA sequence: TGTGCCAGTAGTCCCCCCACGATCCAGCCCCAGCATTTT.

The CDR3 spells CSARAPPSTEAFF. The CDR3, as DNA: TGCAGTGCTAGAGCTCCCCCGAGCACTGAAGCTTTCTTT. This chain connects TRBV20-1 to TRBJ1-1, with D unresolved. CDR1 is DFQATT, CDR2 SNEGSKA, per germline (reference sequence). With 1 base removed from V and 4 bases from J, the gap between germline ends came to 10 bases. The CDR3 extends over 13 amino acids.

The chain recombines TRBV14 with TRBJ1-1; D is unresolved. V dropped 1 base and J dropped 1 base, with 13 bases sitting between them. Germline CDR1 SGHDN, CDR2 FVKESK. The CDR3 extends over 16 amino acids. CDR3 amino acids: CASSQVTAAANTEAFF. Here the CDR3 DNA reads TGTGCCAGCAGCCAAGTTACTGCGGCAGCGAACACTGAAGCTTTCTTT.

Concerning this clonotype itself: With a much larger clone just one base away, this may be a read error. V usage is TRBV6-5 and J usage is TRBJ2-2, with 9 bases fitting TRBD1. The CDR3 is 16 amino acids. Germline V CDR1 and CDR2: MNHEY, SVGAGI. CDR3 DNA sequence: TGTGCCAGCAGTTCCGCGACAGGGGGTTACACCGGGGAGCTGGTTTTT. It encodes CASSSATGGYTGELVF.

This clonotype was seen ten or more times. The chain uses TRBV7-2 and TRBJ1-6; TRBD1 matches 7 bases. V dropped 3 bases and J dropped 7; count of bases not matched to a gene: 6. There are 15 residues in the CDR3. The V gene's germline CDR1 is SGHTA and CDR2 FQGNSA. CDR3: CASSFPGQINSPLHF. In nucleotides, the CDR3 is TGTGCCAGCAGCTTCCCGGGACAGATCAATTCACCCCTCCACTTT.

This chain links TRBV6-2 or TRBV6-3 with TRBJ2-2, with TRBD2 identical over 13 bases. The CDR3 contains 16 residues. V lost 5 bases to trimming and J lost 7 bases; unmatched junction nucleotides: 7. CDR1 is MNHEY, CDR2 SVGEGT, per germline. The CDR3 loop reads CASSEGLAGEIGELFF. CDR3 bases: TGTGCCAGCAGTGAAGGACTAGCGGGGGAGATCGGGGAGCTGTTTTTT.

J is TRBJ2-2 and V is TRBV2; perhaps TRBD1 as D (6 bases). The germline V gene encodes CDR1 SNHLY and CDR2 FYNNEI. V lost 6 bases, J lost 4 bases, and 15 bases lay in between. CDR3 size: 15 residues. The CDR3 reads CASRGTGRSTGELFF. The CDR3 DNA sequence: TGTGCCAGCAGGGGTACAGGGCGCAGCACCGGGGAGCTGTTTTTT.

This clonotype has a count of ten or more. V gene TRBV12-3 or TRBV12-4 combines with J gene TRBJ1-6; perhaps TRBD1 as D (5 bases). This CDR3 is 15 amino acids long. V was trimmed by 7 bases and J by 3 bases, leaving 13 bases between them. CDR3 in DNA: TGTGCCAGCATGGCAGGGAACGGCTATAATTCACCCCTCCACTTT. Encoded protein: CASMAGNGYNSPLHF.

This clonotype was counted many times. The rearrangement links TRBV6-1 to TRBJ1-1; 7 bases are a match to TRBD1. The V gene end was trimmed by 1 base and the J gene end by 5 bases; junction bases not matched to a gene: 10. CDR1 is MNHNS, CDR2 SASEGT, per germline. The CDR3 loop spans 16 amino acids. The CDR3 reads CASSEDKGAIVTEAFF. CDR3 bases: TGTGCCAGCAGTGAAGATAAGGGGGCGATAGTTACTGAAGCTTTCTTT.

This clonotype was counted many times. The rearrangement joins TRBV4-1 to TRBJ2-7; D unresolved. Germline CDR1 is MGHRA and CDR2 is YSYEKL. This CDR3 has 13 amino acids. V was trimmed by 4 bases and J by 2 bases, leaving 9 bases between them. In DNA, the CDR3 is TGCGCCAGCAGCCGAGGAAGGGCCTACGAGCAGTACTTC. Amino acid sequence: CASSRGRAYEQYF.

J is TRBJ2-5 and V is TRBV12-3 or TRBV12-4; no clear D gene. Trimming took 5 bases from V and 3 from J, leaving 16 bases between them. The CDR3 runs to 15 residues. CDR3 residues: CASSRFVQTKETQYF. CDR3 DNA: TGTGCCAGCAGTAGATTCGTGCAAACTAAAGAGACCCAGTACTTC.

This clonotype was counted at least ten times. The V call is TRBV13, the J call TRBJ1-1; TRBD1 aligns across 8 bases. CDR3 size: 14 residues. V lost 6 bases, J lost 3 bases, and 6 bases stayed unmatched. Germline CDR1 reads PRHDT; CDR2 reads FYEKMQ (reference sequence). This CDR3 is CASRANRGDTEAFF. In nucleotides, the CDR3 is TGTGCCAGCAGGGCTAACAGGGGGGACACTGAAGCTTTCTTT.

The chain is built from TRBV30 and TRBJ2-7, with 10 bases aligning to TRBD1. The CDR3 sequence is 16 residues long. Germline V gene data show CDR1 as GTSNPN and CDR2 as SVGIG (reference sequence). V gave up 2 bases and J gave up 1 base; unmatched junction bases: 8. CDR3 region: CAWSLFSGQGSYEQYF. CDR3 nucleotide sequence: TGTGCCTGGAGTCTTTTCTCGGGACAGGGGTCCTACGAGCAGTACTTC.

This clonotype was observed at least ten times. V is TRBV6-1 and J is TRBJ2-7; a possible D gene is TRBD1 (5 bases). Germline CDR1 and CDR2: MNHNS and SASEGT. V dropped 5 bases and J dropped 5 bases, with 7 bases sitting between them. The CDR3 is 11 residues long. The CDR3 DNA reads TGTGCCAGCAGTAGGGGCGACGAGCAGTACTTC. It translates to CASSRGDEQYF.

This clonotype was seen ten or more times. CDR3 sequence (DNA): TGCGCCAGCAGGAGGGACAGGGCCCCCTATGGCTACACCTTC. It codes for CASRRDRAPYGYTF. The rearrangement links TRBV5-1 to TRBJ1-2, with TRBD1 identical over 9 bases. This CDR3 contains 14 residues. CDR1 and CDR2 (germline): SGHRS, YFSETQ. V lost 5 bases to trimming and J lost 4 bases; unmatched junction nucleotides: 6.

This clonotype was counted ten times or more. The chain links TRBV2 to TRBJ1-5; D call uncertain. Per germline, CDR1 SNHLY and CDR2 FYNNEI. CDR3 length: 14 amino acids. V was trimmed by 3 bases and J by 1 base, leaving 7 bases between them. The CDR3 region has the DNA TGTGCCAGCAGTGAGGACCAGAGCAATCAGCCCCAGCATTTT. Amino acid sequence: CASSEDQSNQPQHF.

This clonotype has ten or more counts. The J gene is TRBJ2-7, the V gene TRBV29-1; 8 bases fit TRBD1. The CDR3 contains 13 residues. Looked up from germline, CDR1 is SQVTM and CDR2 is ANQGSEA. Trimming at V came to 6 bases and at J to 6 bases, leaving 10 bases not matched to a gene. This CDR3 is CSVGQVSPAEQYF. CDR3 DNA: TGCAGCGTGGGACAGGTCTCTCCCGCCGAGCAGTACTTC.

This clonotype came up many times. V and J are TRBV29-1 and TRBJ2-7, with a weak D call TRBD2 (7 bases). CDR1 is SQVTM and CDR2 is ANQGSEA in the germline V gene. This CDR3 comprises 13 residues. The CDR3 protein is CTGGQKVTYEQYF. Here the CDR3 DNA reads TGCACCGGGGGGCAAAAGGTGACCTACGAGCAGTACTTC.